This TCR beta chain appears in the sequencing data of a study of OX40 agonist ivuxolimab in advanced cancers. Study details: Those treated in dose escalation had hepatocellular carcinoma, melanoma, renal cell cancer or head and neck cancer. Past anti-PD-1, anti-PD-L1 or anti-CTLA-4 therapy was accepted, and 40% had received some. Notes on the study in general: Among the lowest peripheral clonal expansion occurred in 0.1-3.0 mg/kg partial responders.

With respect to this clone: Its antigen is undetermined.

Method: immunoSEQ multiplex PCR; TCRdb's copy keeps in-frame clones and lacks some. Of 30,000 to 45,000 clones listed, 82% were seen once; the top ten hold 1.8%. The TCR originated in an adult with an advanced solid tumor such as melanoma, head and neck, liver or kidney cancer. Source: CD4+ or CD8+ T cells sorted from blood, taken in a trial of the OX40 agonist ivuxolimab.

In DNA form, the CDR3 reads TGTGCCAGCGGACCGGGACTCTCGTATGGCTACACCTTC. As protein: CASGPGLSYGYTF. The rearrangement links TRBV19 to TRBJ1-2; a weak D match, TRBD1 (5 bases). CDR3 length: 13 residues. Germline loops: CDR1 LNHDA, CDR2 SQIVND (reference sequence). The ends were cut back, 9 bases at V and 5 bases at J, with 16 bases in the middle.